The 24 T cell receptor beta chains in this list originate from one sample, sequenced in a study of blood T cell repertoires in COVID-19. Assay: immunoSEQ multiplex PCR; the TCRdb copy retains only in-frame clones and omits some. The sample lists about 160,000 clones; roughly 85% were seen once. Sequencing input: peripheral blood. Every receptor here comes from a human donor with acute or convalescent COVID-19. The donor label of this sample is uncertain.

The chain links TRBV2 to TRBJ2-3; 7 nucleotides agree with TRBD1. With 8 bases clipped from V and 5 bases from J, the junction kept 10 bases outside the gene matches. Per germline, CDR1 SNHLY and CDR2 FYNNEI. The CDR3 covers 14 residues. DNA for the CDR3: TGTGCCAGCGAGGCGACAGGGTCGATAGATACGCAGTATTTT. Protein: CASEATGSIDTQYF.

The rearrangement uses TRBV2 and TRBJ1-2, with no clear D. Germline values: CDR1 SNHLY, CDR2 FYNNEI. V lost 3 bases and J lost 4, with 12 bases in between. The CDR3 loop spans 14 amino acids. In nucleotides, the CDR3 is TGTGCCAGCAGTGACCTCCCAGGAGGCTATGGCTACACCTTC. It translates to CASSDLPGGYGYTF.

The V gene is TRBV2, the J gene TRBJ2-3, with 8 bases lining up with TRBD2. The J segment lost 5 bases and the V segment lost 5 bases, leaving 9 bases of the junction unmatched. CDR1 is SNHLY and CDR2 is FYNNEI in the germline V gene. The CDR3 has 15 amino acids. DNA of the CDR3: TGTGCCAGCAGTTACCTAGAGCGGGGGAAAGATACGCAGTATTTT. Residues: CASSYLERGKDTQYF.

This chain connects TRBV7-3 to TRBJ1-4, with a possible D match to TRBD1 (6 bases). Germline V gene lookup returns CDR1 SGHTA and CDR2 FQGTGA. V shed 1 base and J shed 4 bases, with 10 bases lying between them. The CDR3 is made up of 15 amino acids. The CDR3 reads CASSLKGGINEKLFF. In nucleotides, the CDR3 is TGTGCCAGCAGCTTAAAGGGGGGGATTAATGAAAAACTGTTTTTT.

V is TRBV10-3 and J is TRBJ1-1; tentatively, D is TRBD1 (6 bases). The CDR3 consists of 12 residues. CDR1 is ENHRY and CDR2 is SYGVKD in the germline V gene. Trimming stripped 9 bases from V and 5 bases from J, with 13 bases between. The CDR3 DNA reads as TGTGCCATTAAAGGGGGTCCGACTGAAGCTTTCTTT. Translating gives CAIKGGPTEAFF.

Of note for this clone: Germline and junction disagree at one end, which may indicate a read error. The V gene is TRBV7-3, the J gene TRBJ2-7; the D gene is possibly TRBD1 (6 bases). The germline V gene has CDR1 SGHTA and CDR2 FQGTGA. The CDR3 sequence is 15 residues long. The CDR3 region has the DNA TGTACCAGCAGCTTAGGTGGACAGATCTCCTACGAGCAGTACTTC. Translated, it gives CTSSLGGQISYEQYF.

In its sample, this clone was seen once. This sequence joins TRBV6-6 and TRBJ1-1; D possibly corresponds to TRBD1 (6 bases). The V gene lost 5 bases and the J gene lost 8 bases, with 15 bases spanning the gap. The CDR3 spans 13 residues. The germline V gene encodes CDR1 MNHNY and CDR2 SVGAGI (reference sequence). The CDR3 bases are TGTGCCAGCAGTATACCAGGGGAGAGGGAAGCTTTCTTT. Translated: CASSIPGEREAFF.

CDR3 bases: TGTGCCAGCAGACAGGGGTCGCGCAATCAGCCCCAGCATTTT. The encoded protein is CASRQGSRNQPQHF. The V call is TRBV6-5, the J call TRBJ1-5, with 7 nucleotides matching TRBD1. The germline V gene encodes CDR1 MNHEY and CDR2 SVGAGI. After removal of 6 bases from V and 2 bases from J, the junction contained 4 bases not matched to a gene. CDR3 length: 14 amino acids.

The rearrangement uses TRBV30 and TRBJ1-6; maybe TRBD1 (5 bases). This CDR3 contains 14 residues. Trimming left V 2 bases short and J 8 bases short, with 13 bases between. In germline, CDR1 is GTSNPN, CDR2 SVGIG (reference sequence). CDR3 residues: CAWSPDRLYSPLHF. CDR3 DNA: TGTGCCTGGAGTCCCGACAGATTGTATTCACCCCTCCACTTT.

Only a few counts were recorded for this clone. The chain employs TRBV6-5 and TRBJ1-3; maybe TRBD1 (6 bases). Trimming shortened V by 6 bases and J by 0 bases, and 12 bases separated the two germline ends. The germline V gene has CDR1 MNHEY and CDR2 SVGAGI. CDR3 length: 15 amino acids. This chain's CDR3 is CASSRTASSGNTIYF. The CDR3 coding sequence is TGTGCCAGCAGCCGGACAGCCAGCTCTGGAAACACCATATATTTT.

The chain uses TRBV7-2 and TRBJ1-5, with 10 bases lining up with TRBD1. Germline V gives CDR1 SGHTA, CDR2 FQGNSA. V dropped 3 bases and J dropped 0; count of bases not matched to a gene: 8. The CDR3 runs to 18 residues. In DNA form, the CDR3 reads TGTGCCAGCAGCTTTCGACAGGGGGCGCATAATAGCAATCAGCCCCAGCATTTT. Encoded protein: CASSFRQGAHNSNQPQHF.

DNA for the CDR3: TGCAGCGTTACCGAGGGGGCGAATGAGCAGTTCTTC. Translation: CSVTEGANEQFF. V usage is TRBV29-1 and J usage is TRBJ2-1, with 7 bases identical to TRBD1. Trimming took 5 bases from V and 7 from J; bases not matched to a gene: 5. From germline, CDR1 is SQVTM and CDR2 ANQGSEA. This CDR3 is built from 12 residues.

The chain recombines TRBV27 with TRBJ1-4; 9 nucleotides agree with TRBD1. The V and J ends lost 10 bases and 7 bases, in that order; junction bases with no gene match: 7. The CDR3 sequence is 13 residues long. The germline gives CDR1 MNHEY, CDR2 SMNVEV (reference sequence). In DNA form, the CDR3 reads TGTGCCACCTCCGGGACAGGGATTGAAAAACTGTTTTTT. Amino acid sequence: CATSGTGIEKLFF.

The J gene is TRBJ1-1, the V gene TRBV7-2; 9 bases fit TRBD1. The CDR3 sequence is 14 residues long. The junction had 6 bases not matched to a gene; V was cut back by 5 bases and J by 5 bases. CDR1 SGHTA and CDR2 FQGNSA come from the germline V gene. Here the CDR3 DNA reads TGTGCCAGCAGCGTACAGGGGGCTCGGACTGAAGCTTTCTTT. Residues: CASSVQGARTEAFF.

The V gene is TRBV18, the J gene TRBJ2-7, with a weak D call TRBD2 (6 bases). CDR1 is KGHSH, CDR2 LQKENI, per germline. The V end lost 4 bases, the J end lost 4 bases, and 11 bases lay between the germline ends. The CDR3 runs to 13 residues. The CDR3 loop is CASSRGERYEQYF. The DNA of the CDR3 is TGTGCCAGCTCACGGGGGGAGAGGTACGAGCAGTACTTC.

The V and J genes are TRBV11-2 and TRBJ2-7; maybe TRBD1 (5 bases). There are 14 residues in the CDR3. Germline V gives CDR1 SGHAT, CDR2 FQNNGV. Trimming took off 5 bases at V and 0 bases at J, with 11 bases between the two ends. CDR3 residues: CASSGDSYSYEQYF. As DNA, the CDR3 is TGTGCCAGCAGCGGCGACAGTTACTCCTACGAGCAGTACTTC.

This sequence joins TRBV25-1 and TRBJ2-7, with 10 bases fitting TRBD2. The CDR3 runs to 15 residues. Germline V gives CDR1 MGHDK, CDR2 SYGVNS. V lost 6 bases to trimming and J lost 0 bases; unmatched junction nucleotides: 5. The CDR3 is CASRAGGASSYEQYF. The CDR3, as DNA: TGTGCCAGCAGAGCGGGGGGGGCGAGCTCCTACGAGCAGTACTTC.

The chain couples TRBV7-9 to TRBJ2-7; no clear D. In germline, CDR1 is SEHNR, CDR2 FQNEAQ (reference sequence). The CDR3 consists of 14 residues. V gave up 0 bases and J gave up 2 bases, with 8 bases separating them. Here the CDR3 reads CASSLAQDPYEQYF. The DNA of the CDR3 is TGTGCCAGCAGCTTAGCGCAGGATCCCTACGAGCAGTACTTC.

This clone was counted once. CDR3: CATSRDRDIDYHGYTF. CDR3 in DNA: TGTGCCACCAGCAGAGATCGAGACATCGATTACCATGGCTACACCTTC. The chain employs TRBV15 and TRBJ1-2, with D unclear. Germline V gives CDR1 LNHNV, CDR2 YYDKDF (reference sequence). V lost 0 bases and J lost 6, with 17 bases in between. The CDR3 sequence is 16 residues long.

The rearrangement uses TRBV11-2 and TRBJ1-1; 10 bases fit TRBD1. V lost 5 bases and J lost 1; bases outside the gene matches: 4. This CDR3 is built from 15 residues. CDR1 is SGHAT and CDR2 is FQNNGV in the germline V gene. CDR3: CASSPGQGWNTEAFF. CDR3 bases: TGTGCCAGCAGCCCGGGACAGGGGTGGAACACTGAAGCTTTCTTT.

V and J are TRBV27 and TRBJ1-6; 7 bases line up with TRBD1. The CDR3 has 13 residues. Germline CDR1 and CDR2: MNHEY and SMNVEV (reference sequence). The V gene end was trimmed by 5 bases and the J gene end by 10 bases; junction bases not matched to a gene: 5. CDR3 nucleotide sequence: TGTGCCAGCAGTCAAAGGGGGCGATCACCCCTCCACTTT. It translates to CASSQRGRSPLHF.

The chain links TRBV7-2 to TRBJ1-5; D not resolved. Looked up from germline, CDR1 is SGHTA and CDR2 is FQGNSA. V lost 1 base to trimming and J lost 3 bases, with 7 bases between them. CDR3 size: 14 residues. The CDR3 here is CASSLGEVNQPQHF. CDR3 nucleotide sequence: TGTGCCAGCAGCTTAGGGGAGGTCAATCAGCCCCAGCATTTT. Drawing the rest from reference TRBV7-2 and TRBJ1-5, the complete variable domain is GAGVSQSPSNKVTEKGKDVELRCDPISGHTALYWYRQSLGQGLEFLIYFQGNSAPDKSGLPSDRFSAERTGGSVSTLTIQRTQQEDSAVYLCASSLGEVNQPQHFGDGTRLSIL.

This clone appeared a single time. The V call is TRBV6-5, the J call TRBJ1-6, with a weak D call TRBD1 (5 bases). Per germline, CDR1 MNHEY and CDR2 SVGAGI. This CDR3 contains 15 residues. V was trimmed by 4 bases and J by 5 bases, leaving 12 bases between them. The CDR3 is CASSWGRGDNSPLHF. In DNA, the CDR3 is TGTGCCAGCAGTTGGGGCCGAGGCGATAATTCACCCCTCCACTTT.

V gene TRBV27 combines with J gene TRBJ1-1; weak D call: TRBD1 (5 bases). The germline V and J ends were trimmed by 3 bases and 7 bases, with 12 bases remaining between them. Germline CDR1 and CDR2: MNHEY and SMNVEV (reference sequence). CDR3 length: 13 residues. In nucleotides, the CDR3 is TGTGCCAGCAGTTTGGGGCGTGTTGGTGAAGCTTTCTTT. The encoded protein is CASSLGRVGEAFF.